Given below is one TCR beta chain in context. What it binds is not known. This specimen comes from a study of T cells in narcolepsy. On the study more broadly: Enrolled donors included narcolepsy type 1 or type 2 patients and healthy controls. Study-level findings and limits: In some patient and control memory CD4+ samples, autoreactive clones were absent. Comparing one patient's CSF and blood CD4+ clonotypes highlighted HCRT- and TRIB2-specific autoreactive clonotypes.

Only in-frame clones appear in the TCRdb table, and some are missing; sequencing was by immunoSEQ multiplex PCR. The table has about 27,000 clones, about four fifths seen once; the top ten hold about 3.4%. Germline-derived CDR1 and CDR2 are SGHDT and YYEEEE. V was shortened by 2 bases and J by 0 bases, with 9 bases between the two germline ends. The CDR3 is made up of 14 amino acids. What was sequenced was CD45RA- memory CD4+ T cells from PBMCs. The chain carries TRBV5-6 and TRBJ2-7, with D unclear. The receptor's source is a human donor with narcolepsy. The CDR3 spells CASSFEGVSYEQYF. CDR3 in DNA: TGTGCCAGCAGCTTTGAAGGAGTCTCCTACGAGCAGTACTTC. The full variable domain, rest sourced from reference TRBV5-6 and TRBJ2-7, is DAGVTQSPTHLIKTRGQQVTLRCSPKSGHDTVSWYQQALGQGPQFIFQYYEEEERQRGNFPDRFSGHQFPNYSSELNVNALLLGDSALYLCASSFEGVSYEQYFGPGTRLTVT.